The rows below give T cell receptor beta chains drawn from one sample of a study of T cells in Graves' hyperthyroidism and ophthalmopathy. TCRdb itself ran the multiplex PCR reads through MiXCR, one entry per CDR3 protein. This sample has 340,000 or so distinct CDR3 sequences; approximately 16% occur once, and the top ten carry approximately 31%. The sample was blood. The receptors stem from a young man with Graves' hyperthyroidism. Each CDR3 is given with its conserved first and last residue. Not all rows give a size; the values are once, few, many and, for expanded clones, a class.

j_call | v_call | clone_size | cdr3_length | cdr3_aa
TRBJ1-1 | TRBV11-3 | many | 13 | CASSPRGGTEAFF
TRBJ2-1 | TRBV6-5 | few | 15 | CASSYPGGVRHEQFF
TRBJ2-3 | TRBV12-5 | NA | 18 | CASGLEGWLAGLTDTQYF
TRBJ1-5 | TRBV28 | many | 14 | CASSLLTGTQPQHF
TRBJ2-1 | TRBV3-1 | NA | 16 | CASSGRDKEAYNEQFF
TRBJ2-4 | TRBV5-1 | many | 19 | CASSLGGLAGVTGKNIQYF
TRBJ2-4 | TRBV6-1 | NA | 13 | CASALIAKNIQYF
TRBJ1-5 | TRBV4-2 | few | 16 | CASSPRRGTGNQPQHF
TRBJ1-1 | TRBV2 | NA | 13 | CASSAGLNTEAFF
TRBJ2-6 | TRBV20-1 | NA | 13 | CSAPPSGANVLTF
TRBJ2-2 | TRBV5-1 | many | 15 | CASSRTTGDTGELFF
TRBJ1-6 | TRBV2 | NA | 15 | CASSGLGGWKSPPHF
TRBJ2-7 | TRBV30 | NA | 12 | CAWDRRNYEQYF
TRBJ2-2 | TRBV12-3/TRBV12-4 | few | 13 | CASMVWDTGELFF
TRBJ2-7 | TRBV28 | many | 15 | CASSLATSGIYEQYF
TRBJ1-6 | TRBV7-2 | NA | 20 | CASSLEGATGATTSNSPLHF
TRBJ2-2 | TRBV11-2 | NA | 15 | CASSPTPSNTGELFF
TRBJ1-1 | TRBV7-2 | NA | 14 | CASRPRQLNTEAFF
TRBJ1-2 | TRBV6-2/TRBV6-3 | NA | 15 | CASNSPGQGIRGYTF
TRBJ2-3 | TRBV20-1 | many | 11 | CSAKIGDTQYF
TRBJ1-2 | TRBV3-1 | few | 15 | CASSSGTGGFYGYTF
TRBJ1-5 | TRBV24-1 | NA | 13 | CATSSLAEGPQHF
TRBJ1-2 | TRBV6-1 | few | 13 | CASRRQGFGGYTF
TRBJ1-6 | TRBV20-1 | NA | 15 | CSARDAGQYNSPLHF
TRBJ2-5 | TRBV5-4 | few | 14 | CASSPEGLQETQYF
TRBJ2-5 | TRBV20-1 | many | 15 | CSARDLSSIQETQYF
TRBJ1-5 | TRBV3-1 | many | 13 | CASSQDRDQPQHF
TRBJ2-2 | TRBV7-9 | NA | 14 | CASIQGGIAGELFF
TRBJ2-1 | TRBV6-1 | few | 15 | CASTTLGGVYNEQFF
TRBJ1-3 | TRBV11-3 | few | 15 | CASSFGGTSGNTIYF
TRBJ2-2 | TRBV7-3 | many | 18 | CASSLIGRRGPLTGELFF
TRBJ2-1 | TRBV28 | many | 15 | CASSPTRTGYNEQFF
TRBJ2-7 | TRBV6-2/TRBV6-3 | NA | 14 | CASSYGGEADEQYF
TRBJ2-7 | TRBV5-4 | NA | 13 | CASRRQGSGEQYF
TRBJ2-2 | TRBV5-1 | NA | 14 | CASSSEPNTGELFF
TRBJ2-3 | TRBV4-1 | few | 16 | CASSQAPGLLTDTQYF
TRBJ2-7 | TRBV11-2 | NA | 14 | CASSSLGETYEQYF
TRBJ2-1 | TRBV10-3 | NA | 17 | CAISESMGRVEGNEQFF
TRBJ2-2 | TRBV5-1 | NA | 14 | CASSTGQPTGELFF
TRBJ2-1 | TRBV5-4 | few | 17 | CASSRATSGSTYNEQFF
TRBJ1-4 | TRBV30 | many | 14 | CAWSHLTTNEKLFF
TRBJ2-2 | TRBV9 | few | 16 | CASSVEGSGVAGELFF
TRBJ2-7 | TRBV20-1 | many | 14 | CSARATQGVYEQYF
TRBJ2-6 | TRBV5-1 | NA | 18 | CASSLGLTGDSGANVLTF
TRBJ2-1 | TRBV28 | few | 15 | CASSPGLGLGGEQFF
TRBJ2-6 | TRBV3-1 | many | 15 | CASSQVGAGANVLTF
TRBJ2-1 | TRBV7-2 | few | 15 | CASTTRPGRADEQFF
TRBJ1-1 | TRBV11-3 | NA | 13 | CASSLVRWTEAFF